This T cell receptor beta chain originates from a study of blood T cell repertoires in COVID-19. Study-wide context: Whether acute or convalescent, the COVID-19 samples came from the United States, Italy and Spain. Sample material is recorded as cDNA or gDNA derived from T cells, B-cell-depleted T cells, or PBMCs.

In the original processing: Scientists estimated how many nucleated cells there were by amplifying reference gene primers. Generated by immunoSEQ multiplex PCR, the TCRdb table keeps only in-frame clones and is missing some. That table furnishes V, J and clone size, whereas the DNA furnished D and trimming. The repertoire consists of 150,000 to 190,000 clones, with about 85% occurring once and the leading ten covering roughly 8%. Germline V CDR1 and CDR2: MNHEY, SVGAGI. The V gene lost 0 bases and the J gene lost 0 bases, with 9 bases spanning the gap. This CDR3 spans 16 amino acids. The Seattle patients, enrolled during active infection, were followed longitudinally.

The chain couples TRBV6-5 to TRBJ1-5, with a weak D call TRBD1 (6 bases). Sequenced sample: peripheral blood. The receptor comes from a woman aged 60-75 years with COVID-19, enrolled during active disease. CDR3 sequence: CASSYSWTDSNQPQHF. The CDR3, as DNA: TGTGCCAGCAGTTACTCTTGGACAGATAGCAATCAGCCCCAGCATTTT.